These 5 T cell receptor beta chains were all obtained from the same sample, sequenced in a study of T-cell memory formation after mild COVID-19. A single record per CDR3 protein comes from TCRdb applying MiXCR to the 5' RACE reads. This table has around 530,000 distinct CDR3 sequences, roughly 22% appearing once. The material sequenced was PBMCs or a T cell subset sorted from them (not recorded which). These receptors were taken from an adult woman who had mild COVID-19 (a few samples of this study predate the infection). Cell type and time point are not known.

The J gene is TRBJ2-1, the V gene TRBV7-9; possible D gene TRBD1, 5 bases. V was cut by 4 bases and J by 9 bases, with 19 bases left in between. Germline V gene lookup returns CDR1 SEHNR and CDR2 FQNEAQ (reference sequence). The CDR3 totals 15 residues. The CDR3 is CASSSPQGRGPEQFF. Here the CDR3 DNA reads TGTGCCAGCAGCTCACCCCAGGGAAGAGGTCCTGAGCAGTTCTTC.

This clonotype turned up a few times. This chain connects TRBV6-5 to TRBJ2-3; 10 nucleotides line up with TRBD1. The J segment lost 2 bases and the V segment lost 5 bases, leaving 4 bases of the junction unmatched. From germline, CDR1 is MNHEY and CDR2 SVGAGI. The CDR3 loop spans 15 amino acids. The CDR3 region is CASSTGTGVTDTQYF. CDR3 DNA sequence: TGTGCCAGCAGTACCGGGACAGGGGTCACAGATACGCAGTATTTT.

The rearrangement joins TRBV6-5 to TRBJ2-2, with 9 bases lining up with TRBD2. Per germline, CDR1 MNHEY and CDR2 SVGAGI. The length of the CDR3 is 18 residues. The junction had 7 bases not matched to a gene; V was cut back by 1 base and J by 1 base. The CDR3 bases are TGTGCCAGCAGTTACTGGGGTAGCGGGAGAGGGAACACCGGGGAGCTGTTTTTT. As protein: CASSYWGSGRGNTGELFF.

This clonotype was counted a few times. The V and J genes are TRBV19 and TRBJ1-1; tentative D call: TRBD1 (5 bases). The germline gives CDR1 LNHDA, CDR2 SQIVND (reference sequence). V lost 6 bases and J lost 0, with 11 bases in between. This CDR3 region has 14 residues. The CDR3 loop is CASRGRGMNTEAFF. Written as DNA, the CDR3 is TGTGCCAGTAGAGGACGGGGGATGAACACTGAAGCTTTCTTT.

J is TRBJ2-2 and V is TRBV7-9; D is perhaps TRBD1 or TRBD2 (6 bases each). CDR3 length: 18 amino acids. The germline V and J ends were trimmed by 3 bases and 0 bases, with 17 bases remaining between them. Germline-derived CDR1 and CDR2 are SEHNR and FQNEAQ (reference sequence). CDR3 sequence reads: CASSFTPRGVTNTGELFF. CDR3 coding DNA: TGTGCCAGCAGCTTTACCCCTAGGGGGGTGACGAACACCGGGGAGCTGTTTTTT.